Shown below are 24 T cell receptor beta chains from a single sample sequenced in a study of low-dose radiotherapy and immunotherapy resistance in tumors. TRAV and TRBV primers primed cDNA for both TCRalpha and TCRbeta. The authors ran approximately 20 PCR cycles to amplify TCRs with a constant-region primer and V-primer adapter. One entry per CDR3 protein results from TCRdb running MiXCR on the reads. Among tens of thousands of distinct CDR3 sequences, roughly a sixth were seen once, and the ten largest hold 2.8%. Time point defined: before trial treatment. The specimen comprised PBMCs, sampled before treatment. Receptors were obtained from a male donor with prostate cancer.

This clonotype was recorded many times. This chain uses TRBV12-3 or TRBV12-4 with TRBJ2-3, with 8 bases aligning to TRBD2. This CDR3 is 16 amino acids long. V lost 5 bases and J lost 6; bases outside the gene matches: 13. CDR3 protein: CASSIEGTRRGDTQYF. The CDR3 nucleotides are TGTGCCAGCAGTATAGAAGGGACTAGGAGGGGGGATACGCAGTATTTT.

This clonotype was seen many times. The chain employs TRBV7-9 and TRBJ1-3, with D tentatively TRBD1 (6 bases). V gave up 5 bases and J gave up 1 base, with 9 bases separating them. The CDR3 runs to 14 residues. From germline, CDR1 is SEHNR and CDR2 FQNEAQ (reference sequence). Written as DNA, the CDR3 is TGTGCCAGCAGCCGCGACAGGTCTGGAAACACCATATATTTT. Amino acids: CASSRDRSGNTIYF.

CDR3: CASSSLGTGGNEQFF. DNA of the CDR3: TGTGCCAGCAGCAGCCTCGGGACAGGGGGCAATGAGCAGTTCTTC. The gene calls are TRBV5-6 and TRBJ2-1; 11 bases match TRBD1. Per germline, CDR1 SGHDT and CDR2 YYEEEE. This CDR3 region has 15 residues. The junction had 6 bases not matched to a gene; V was cut back by 4 bases and J by 6 bases.

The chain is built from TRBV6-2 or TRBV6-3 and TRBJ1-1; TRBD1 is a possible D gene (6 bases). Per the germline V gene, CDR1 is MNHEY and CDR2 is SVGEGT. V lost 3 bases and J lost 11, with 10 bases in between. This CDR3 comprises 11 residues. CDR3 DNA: TGTGCCAGCAGTTATAAGGGGGGGGCTTTCTTT. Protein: CASSYKGGAFF.

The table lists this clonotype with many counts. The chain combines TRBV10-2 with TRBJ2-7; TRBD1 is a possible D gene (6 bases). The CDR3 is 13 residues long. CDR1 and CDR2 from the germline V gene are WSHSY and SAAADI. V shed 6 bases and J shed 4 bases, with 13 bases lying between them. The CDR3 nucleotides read TGCGCCAGCAGCCAGACAGGAGTGTACGAGCAGTACTTC. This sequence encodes CASSQTGVYEQYF.

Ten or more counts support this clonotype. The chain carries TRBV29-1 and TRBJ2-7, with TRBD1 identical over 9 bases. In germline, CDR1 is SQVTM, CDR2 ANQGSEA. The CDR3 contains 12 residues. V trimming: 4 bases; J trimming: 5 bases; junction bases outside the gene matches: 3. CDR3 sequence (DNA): TGCAGCGTTGGGACAGGGGAGAACGAGCAGTACTTC. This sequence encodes CSVGTGENEQYF.

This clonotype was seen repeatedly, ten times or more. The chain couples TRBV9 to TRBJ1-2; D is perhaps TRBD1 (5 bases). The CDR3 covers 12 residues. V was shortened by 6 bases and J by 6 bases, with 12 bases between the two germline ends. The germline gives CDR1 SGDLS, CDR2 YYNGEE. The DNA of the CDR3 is TGTGCCAGCAATAGGGACGGAAATGGCTACACCTTC. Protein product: CASNRDGNGYTF.

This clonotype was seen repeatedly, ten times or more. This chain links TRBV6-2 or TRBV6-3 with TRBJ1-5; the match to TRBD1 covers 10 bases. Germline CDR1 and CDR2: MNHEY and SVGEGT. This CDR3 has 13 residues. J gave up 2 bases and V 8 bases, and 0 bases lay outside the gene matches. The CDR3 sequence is CASGQGGNQPQHF. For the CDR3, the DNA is TGTGCCAGCGGACAGGGGGGCAATCAGCCCCAGCATTTT.

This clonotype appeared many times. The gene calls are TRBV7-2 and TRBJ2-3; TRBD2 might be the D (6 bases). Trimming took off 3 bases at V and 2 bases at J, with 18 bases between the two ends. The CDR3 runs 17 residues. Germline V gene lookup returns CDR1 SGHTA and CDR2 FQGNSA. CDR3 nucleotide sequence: TGTGCCAGCAGCTTGCGGAGGGGCACGTTTTTCACAGATACGCAGTATTTT. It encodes CASSLRRGTFFTDTQYF.

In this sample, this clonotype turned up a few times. The CDR3 region has the DNA TGTGCCAGCAGCCAAGAAACAGATAGCTCCTATAATTCACCCCTCCACTTT. Its translation: CASSQETDSSYNSPLHF. This chain links TRBV3-1 with TRBJ1-6; D remains ambiguous. This CDR3 contains 17 residues. The V end was cut by 0 bases, the J end by 0 bases, with 9 bases between. Looked up from germline, CDR1 is LGHDT and CDR2 is YNNKEL (reference sequence).

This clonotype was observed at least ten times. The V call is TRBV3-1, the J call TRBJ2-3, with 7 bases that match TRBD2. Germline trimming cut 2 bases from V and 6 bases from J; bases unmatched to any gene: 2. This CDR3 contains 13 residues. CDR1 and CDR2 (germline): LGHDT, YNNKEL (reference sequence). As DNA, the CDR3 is TGTGCCAGCAGCCAAAGCGGGGAGGATACGCAGTATTTT. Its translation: CASSQSGEDTQYF.

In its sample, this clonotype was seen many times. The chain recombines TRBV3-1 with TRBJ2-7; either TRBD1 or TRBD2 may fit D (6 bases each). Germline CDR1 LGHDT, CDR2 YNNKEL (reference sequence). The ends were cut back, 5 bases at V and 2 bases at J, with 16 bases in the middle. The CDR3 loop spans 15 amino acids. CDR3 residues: CASSEQGGMTYEQYF. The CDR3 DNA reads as TGTGCCAGCAGCGAACAGGGAGGTATGACCTACGAGCAGTACTTC.

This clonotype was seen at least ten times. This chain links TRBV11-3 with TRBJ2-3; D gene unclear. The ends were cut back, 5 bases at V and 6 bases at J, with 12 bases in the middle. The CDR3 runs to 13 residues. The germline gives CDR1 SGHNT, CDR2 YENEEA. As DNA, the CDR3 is TGTGCCAGCAGCCCAACGCCGGTGGATACGCAGTATTTT. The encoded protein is CASSPTPVDTQYF.

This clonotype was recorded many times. For the CDR3, the DNA is TGCGCCAGCAGCTCCGGGACAGGGAGCCAGCCCCAGCATTTT. Its translation: CASSSGTGSQPQHF. This chain links TRBV5-1 with TRBJ1-5, with TRBD1 matching over 9 bases. J was trimmed by 7 bases and V by 3 bases; bases with no gene match: 5. The CDR3 spans 14 residues. CDR1 and CDR2 (germline): SGHRS, YFSETQ.

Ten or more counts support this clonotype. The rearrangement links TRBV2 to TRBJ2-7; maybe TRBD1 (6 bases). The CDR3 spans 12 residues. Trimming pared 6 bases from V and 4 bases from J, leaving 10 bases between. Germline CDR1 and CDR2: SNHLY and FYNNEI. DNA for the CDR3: TGTGCCAGCAGGGAACAGGGTTACGAGCAGTACTTC. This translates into CASREQGYEQYF.

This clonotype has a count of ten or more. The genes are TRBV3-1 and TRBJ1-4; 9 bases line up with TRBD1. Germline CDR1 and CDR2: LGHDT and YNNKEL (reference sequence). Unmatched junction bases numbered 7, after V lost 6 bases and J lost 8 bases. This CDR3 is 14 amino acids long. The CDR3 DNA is TGTGCCAGCAGTAGCGACAGGGGGACCGAAAAACTGTTTTTT. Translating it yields CASSSDRGTEKLFF.

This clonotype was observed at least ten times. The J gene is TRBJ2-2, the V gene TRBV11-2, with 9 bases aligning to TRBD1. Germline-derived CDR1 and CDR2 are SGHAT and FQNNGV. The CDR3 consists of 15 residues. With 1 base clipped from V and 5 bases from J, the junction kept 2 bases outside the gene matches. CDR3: CASSLGTGVTGELFF. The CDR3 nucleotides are TGTGCCAGCAGCTTAGGGACAGGGGTAACCGGGGAGCTGTTTTTT.

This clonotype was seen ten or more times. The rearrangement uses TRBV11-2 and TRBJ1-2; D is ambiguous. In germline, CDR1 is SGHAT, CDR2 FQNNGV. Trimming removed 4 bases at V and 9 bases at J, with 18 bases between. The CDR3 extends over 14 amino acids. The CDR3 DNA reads TGTGCCAGCAGCTCGCCCCGGACCTTCCATAGCTACACCTTC. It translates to CASSSPRTFHSYTF.

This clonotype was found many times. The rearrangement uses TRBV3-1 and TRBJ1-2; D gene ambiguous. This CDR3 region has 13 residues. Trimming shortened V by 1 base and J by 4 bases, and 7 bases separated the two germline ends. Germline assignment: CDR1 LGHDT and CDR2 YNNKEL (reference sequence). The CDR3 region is CASSQVISYGYTF. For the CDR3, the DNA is TGTGCCAGCAGCCAAGTTATCAGCTATGGCTACACCTTC.

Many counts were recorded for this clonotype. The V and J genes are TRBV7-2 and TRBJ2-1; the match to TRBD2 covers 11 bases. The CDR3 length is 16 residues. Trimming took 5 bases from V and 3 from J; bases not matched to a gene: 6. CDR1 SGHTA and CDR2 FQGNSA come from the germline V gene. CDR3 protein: CASSVIAGGHYNEQFF. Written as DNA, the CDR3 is TGTGCCAGCAGCGTAATAGCGGGGGGGCACTACAATGAGCAGTTCTTC.

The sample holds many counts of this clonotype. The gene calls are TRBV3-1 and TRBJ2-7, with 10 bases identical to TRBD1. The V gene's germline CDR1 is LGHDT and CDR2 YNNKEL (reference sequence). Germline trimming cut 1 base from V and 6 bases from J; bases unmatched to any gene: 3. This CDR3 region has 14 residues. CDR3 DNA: TGTGCCAGCAGCCAAGGGGACAGGGGCTTCGAGCAGTACTTC. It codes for CASSQGDRGFEQYF.

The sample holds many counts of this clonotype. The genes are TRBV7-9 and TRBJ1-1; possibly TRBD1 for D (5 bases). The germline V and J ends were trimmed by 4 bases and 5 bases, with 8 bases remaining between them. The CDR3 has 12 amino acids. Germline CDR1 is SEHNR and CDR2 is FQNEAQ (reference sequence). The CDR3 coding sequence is TGTGCCAGCAGCTCAAAGGGGACTGAAGCTTTCTTT. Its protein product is CASSSKGTEAFF.

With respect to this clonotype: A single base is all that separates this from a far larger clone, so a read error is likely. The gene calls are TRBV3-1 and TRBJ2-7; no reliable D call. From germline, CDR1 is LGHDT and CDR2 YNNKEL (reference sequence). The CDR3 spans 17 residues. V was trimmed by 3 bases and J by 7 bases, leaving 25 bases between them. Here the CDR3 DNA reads TGTGCCAGCAGCCAGCCGACCTTCGTGAGCTCCTACAATGAGCAGTACTTC. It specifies CASSQPTFVSSYNEQYF.

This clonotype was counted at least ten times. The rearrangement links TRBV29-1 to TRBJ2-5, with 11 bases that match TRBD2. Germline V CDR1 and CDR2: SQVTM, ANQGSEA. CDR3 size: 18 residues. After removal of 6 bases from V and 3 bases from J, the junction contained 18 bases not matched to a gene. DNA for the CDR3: TGCAGCGTCCGCCGGGCTAGCGGGGGGCTACCGCGGGAAGAGACCCAGTACTTC. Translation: CSVRRASGGLPREETQYF.